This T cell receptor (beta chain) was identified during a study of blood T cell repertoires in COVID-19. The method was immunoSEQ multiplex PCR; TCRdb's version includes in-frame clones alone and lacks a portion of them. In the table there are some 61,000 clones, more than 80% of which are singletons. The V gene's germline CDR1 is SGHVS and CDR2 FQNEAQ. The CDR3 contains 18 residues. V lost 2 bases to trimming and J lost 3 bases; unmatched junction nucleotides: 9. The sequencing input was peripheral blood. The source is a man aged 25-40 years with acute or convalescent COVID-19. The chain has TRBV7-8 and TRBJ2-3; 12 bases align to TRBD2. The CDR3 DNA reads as TGTGCCAGCAGCTTACTGGCTAGCGGGAGGGCCGGGACAGATACGCAGTATTTT. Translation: CASSLLASGRAGTDTQYF.